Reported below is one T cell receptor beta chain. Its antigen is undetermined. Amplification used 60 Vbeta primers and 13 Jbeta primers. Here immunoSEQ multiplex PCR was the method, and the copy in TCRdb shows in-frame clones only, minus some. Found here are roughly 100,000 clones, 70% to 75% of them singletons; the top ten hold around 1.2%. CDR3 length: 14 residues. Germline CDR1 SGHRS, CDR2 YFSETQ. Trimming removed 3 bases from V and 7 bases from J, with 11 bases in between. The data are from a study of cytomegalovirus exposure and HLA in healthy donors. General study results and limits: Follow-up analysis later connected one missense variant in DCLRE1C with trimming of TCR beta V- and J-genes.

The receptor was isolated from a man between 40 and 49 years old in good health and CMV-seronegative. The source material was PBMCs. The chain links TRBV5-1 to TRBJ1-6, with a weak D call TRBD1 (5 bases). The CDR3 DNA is TGCGCCAGCAGCTCGGGACTTGCAAATTCACCCCTCCACTTT. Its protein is CASSSGLANSPLHF.